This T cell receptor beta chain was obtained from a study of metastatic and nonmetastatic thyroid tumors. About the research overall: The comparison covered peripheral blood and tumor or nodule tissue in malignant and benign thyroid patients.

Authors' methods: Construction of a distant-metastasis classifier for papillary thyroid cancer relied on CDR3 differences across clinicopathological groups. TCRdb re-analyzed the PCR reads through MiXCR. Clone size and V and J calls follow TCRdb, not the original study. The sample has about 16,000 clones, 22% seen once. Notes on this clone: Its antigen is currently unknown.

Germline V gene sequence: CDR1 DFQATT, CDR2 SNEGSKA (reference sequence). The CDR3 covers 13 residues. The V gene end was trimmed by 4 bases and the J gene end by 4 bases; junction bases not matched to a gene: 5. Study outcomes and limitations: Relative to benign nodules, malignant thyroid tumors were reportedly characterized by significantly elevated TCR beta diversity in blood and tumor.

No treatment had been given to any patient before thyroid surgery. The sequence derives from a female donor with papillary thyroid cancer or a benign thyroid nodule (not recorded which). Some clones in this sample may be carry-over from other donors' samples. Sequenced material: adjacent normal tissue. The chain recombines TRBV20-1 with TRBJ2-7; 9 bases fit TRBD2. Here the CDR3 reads CSATGLACYEQYF. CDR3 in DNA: TGCAGTGCTACAGGACTAGCGTGTTACGAGCAGTACTTC.